The 8 T cell receptor beta chains presented below share a single source sample, sequenced in a study of blood T cell repertoires in COVID-19. The repertoire was sequenced with immunoSEQ multiplex PCR; TCRdb's copy has only in-frame clones and lacks some. Of approximately 100,000 clones in the sample, around 75% are singletons; the top ten hold more than 0.8%. Sequencing was done on a sample of peripheral blood. The receptors come from a human donor with acute or convalescent COVID-19. The donor label of this sample is uncertain.

The rearrangement joins TRBV7-9 to TRBJ1-5; a possible D gene is TRBD1 (5 bases). V was pared by 1 base and J by 6 bases, with 13 bases between. CDR1 SEHNR and CDR2 FQNEAQ come from the germline V gene (reference sequence). This CDR3 contains 15 residues. CDR3 nucleotide sequence: TGTGCCAGCAGCTTAGGGGGGGACTGGCGTCAGCCCCAGCATTTT. As protein: CASSLGGDWRQPQHF.

The chain carries TRBV6-5 and TRBJ1-5, with TRBD1 matching over 7 bases. Looked up from germline, CDR1 is MNHEY and CDR2 is SVGAGI. This CDR3 spans 15 amino acids. V was clipped by 6 bases and J by 2 bases; unmatched bases: 7. For the CDR3, the DNA is TGTGCCAGCAGACCCGGACAGGCGGGCAATCAGCCCCAGCATTTT. This codes for CASRPGQAGNQPQHF.

The chain carries TRBV29-1 and TRBJ1-1; D is perhaps TRBD1 (6 bases). Trimming cost V 8 bases and J 0 bases, with 16 bases left between them. Germline V gene sequence: CDR1 SQVTM, CDR2 ANQGSEA. The CDR3 extends over 14 amino acids. The CDR3 region has the DNA TGCAGCACGTCGGGACACAGGGTGAACACTGAAGCTTTCTTT. Translated, it gives CSTSGHRVNTEAFF.

The V gene is TRBV4-1, the J gene TRBJ2-7; D is unresolved. The CDR3 has 13 residues. Germline V lookup: CDR1 MGHRA, CDR2 YSYEKL. V shed 3 bases and J shed 3 bases, with 9 bases lying between them. The DNA for the CDR3 is TGCGCCAGCAGCCACGCCCCGGGCTACGAGCAGTACGTC. Protein sequence: CASSHAPGYEQYV.

This rearrangement joins TRBV30 to TRBJ1-5; D unclear. Trimming took off 0 bases at V and 4 bases at J, with 7 bases between the two ends. The CDR3 runs to 13 residues. From germline, CDR1 is GTSNPN and CDR2 SVGIG (reference sequence). The CDR3 region has the DNA TGTGCCTGGAGTGTAGAGGGAAATCAGCCCCAGCATTTT. It encodes CAWSVEGNQPQHF.

This clone is termed medium-sized. This chain connects TRBV7-9 to TRBJ2-5, with D possibly TRBD1 on 5 matching bases. Trimming left V 1 base short and J 3 bases short, with 12 bases between. Germline loops: CDR1 SEHNR, CDR2 FQNEAQ (reference sequence). CDR3 size: 15 residues. The CDR3 spells CASSLGAGKKETQYF. The CDR3 DNA is TGTGCCAGCAGCTTAGGGGCAGGGAAAAAAGAGACCCAGTACTTC.

The chain employs TRBV6-6 and TRBJ2-7; 9 bases line up with TRBD1. Trimming cost V 2 bases and J 3 bases; bases outside gene matches: 2. The CDR3 consists of 14 residues. CDR1 and CDR2 (germline): MNHNY, SVGAGI (reference sequence). CDR3 in amino acids: CASSYGTGNYEQYF. The CDR3 DNA is TGTGCCAGCAGTTACGGGACAGGGAACTACGAGCAGTACTTC.

The rearrangement uses TRBV5-1 and TRBJ1-6, with a tentative D call TRBD1 (6 bases). Per the germline V gene, CDR1 is SGHRS and CDR2 is YFSETQ. V was trimmed by 2 bases and J by 2 bases, leaving 14 bases between them. The CDR3 is made up of 17 amino acids. The CDR3 region has the DNA TGCGCCAGCAGCTTAGGGACACCTACACCCTATAATTCACCCCTCCACTTT. Translation: CASSLGTPTPYNSPLHF.